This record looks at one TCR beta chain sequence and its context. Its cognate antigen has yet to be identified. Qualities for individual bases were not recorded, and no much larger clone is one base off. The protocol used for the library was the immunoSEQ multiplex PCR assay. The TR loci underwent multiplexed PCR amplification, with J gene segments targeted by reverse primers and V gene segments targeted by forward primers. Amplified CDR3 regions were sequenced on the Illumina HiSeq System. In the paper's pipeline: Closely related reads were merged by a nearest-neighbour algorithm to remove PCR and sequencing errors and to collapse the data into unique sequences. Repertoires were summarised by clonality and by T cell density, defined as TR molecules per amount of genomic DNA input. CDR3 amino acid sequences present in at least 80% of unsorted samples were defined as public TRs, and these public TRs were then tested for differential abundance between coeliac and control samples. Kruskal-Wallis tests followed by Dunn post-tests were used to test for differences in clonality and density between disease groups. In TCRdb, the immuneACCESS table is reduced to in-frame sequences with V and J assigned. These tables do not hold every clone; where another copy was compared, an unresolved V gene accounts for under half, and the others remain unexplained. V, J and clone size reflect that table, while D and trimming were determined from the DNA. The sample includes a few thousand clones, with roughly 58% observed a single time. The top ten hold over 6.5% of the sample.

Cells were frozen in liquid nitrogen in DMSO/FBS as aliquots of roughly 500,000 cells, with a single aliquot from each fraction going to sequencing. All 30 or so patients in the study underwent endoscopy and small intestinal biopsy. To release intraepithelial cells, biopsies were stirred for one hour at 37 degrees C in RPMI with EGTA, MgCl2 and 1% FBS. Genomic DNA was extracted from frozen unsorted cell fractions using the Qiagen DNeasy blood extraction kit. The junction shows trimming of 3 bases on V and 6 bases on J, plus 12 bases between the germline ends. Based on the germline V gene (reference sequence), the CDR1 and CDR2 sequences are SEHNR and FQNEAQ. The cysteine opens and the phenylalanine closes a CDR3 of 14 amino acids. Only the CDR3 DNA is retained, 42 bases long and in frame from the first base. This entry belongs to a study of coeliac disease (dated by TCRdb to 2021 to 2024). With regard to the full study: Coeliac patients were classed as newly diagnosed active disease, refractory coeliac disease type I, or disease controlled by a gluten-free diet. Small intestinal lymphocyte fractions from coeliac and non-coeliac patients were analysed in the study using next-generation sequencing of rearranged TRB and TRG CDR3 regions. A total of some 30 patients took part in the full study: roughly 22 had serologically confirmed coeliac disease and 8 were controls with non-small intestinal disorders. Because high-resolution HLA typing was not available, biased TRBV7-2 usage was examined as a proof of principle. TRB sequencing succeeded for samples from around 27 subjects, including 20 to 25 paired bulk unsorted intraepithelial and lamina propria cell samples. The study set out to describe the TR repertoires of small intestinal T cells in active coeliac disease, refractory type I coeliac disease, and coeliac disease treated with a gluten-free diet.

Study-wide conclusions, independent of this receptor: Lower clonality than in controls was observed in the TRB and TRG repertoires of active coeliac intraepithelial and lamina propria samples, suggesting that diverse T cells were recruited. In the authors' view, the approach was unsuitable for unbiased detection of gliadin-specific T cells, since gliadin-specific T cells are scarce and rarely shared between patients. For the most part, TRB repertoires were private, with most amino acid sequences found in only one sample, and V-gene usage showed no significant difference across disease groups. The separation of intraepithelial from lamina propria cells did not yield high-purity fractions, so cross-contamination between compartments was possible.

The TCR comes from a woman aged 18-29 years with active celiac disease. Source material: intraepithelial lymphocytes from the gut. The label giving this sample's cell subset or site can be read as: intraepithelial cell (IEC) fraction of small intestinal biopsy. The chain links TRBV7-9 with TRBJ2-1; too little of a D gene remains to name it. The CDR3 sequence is CASSFWSSVNEQFF. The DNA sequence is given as TGTGCCAGCAGCTTTTGGTCGAGCGTCAATGAGCAGTTCTTC. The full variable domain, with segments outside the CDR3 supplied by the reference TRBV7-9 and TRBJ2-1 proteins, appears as DTGVSQNPRHKITKRGQNVTFRCDPISEHNRLYWYRQTLGQGPEFLTYFQNEAQLEKSRLLSDRFSAERPKGSFSTLEIQRTEQGDSAMYLCASSFWSSVNEQFFGPGTRLTVL.